Shown below are 24 T cell receptor beta chains from a single sample sequenced in a study of blood T cell repertoires in COVID-19. Repertoires were generated with immunoSEQ multiplex PCR, while TCRdb's copy carries only in-frame clones and drops some. This repertoire shows around 250,000 clones, over 75% found once; its top ten account for 10%. Sequencing was performed on peripheral blood. These receptors were taken from a woman aged 70-85 years with COVID-19, enrolled during active disease.

The gene calls are TRBV19 and TRBJ1-2; 10 nucleotides agree with TRBD1. J was trimmed by 8 bases and V by 6 bases; bases with no gene match: 9. From germline, CDR1 is LNHDA and CDR2 SQIVND (reference sequence). This CDR3 spans 14 amino acids. The CDR3 is CASRRPGQGYGYTF. CDR3 nucleotides: TGTGCCAGTAGGCGCCCGGGACAGGGGTACGGCTACACCTTC.

The gene calls are TRBV11-2 and TRBJ2-2; the D gene is possibly TRBD1 (6 bases). The CDR3 has 14 amino acids. Germline CDR1 reads SGHAT; CDR2 reads FQNNGV. Trimming left V 5 bases short and J 5 bases short, with 12 bases between. The CDR3, as DNA: TGTGCCAGCAGCACCCTAGGGGGTACCGGGGAGCTGTTTTTT. Amino acid sequence: CASSTLGGTGELFF.

The rearrangement joins TRBV9 to TRBJ2-1, with 12 bases aligning to TRBD2. From germline, CDR1 is SGDLS and CDR2 YYNGEE. The CDR3 contains 16 residues. The J segment lost 9 bases and the V segment lost 0 bases, leaving 7 bases of the junction unmatched. As DNA, the CDR3 is TGTGCCAGCAGCGTAGCGACTAGCGGGAGTATCCGTGAGCAGTTCTTC. It translates to CASSVATSGSIREQFF.

J is TRBJ2-5 and V is TRBV9; a weak D match, TRBD1 (5 bases). CDR3 length: 14 residues. The V and J ends lost 3 bases and 1 base respectively, with 10 bases between them. The germline V gene has CDR1 SGDLS and CDR2 YYNGEE. CDR3 sequence (DNA): TGTGCCAGCAGCGAGGGGCATGGCCAAGAGACCCAGTACTTC. Protein sequence: CASSEGHGQETQYF.

The chain couples TRBV29-1 to TRBJ2-5, with 11 bases fitting TRBD2. The CDR3 runs 12 residues. Germline V gene lookup returns CDR1 SQVTM and CDR2 ANQGSEA. The junction had 4 bases not matched to a gene; V was cut back by 8 bases and J by 5 bases. The DNA of the CDR3 is TGCAGCCCGAGACTAGCGGGGGAGACCCAGTACTTC. This codes for CSPRLAGETQYF.

This chain uses TRBV10-3 with TRBJ1-2; TRBD1 is a possible D gene (5 bases). The CDR3 totals 12 residues. The germline gives CDR1 ENHRY, CDR2 SYGVKD. V lost 6 bases to trimming and J lost 2 bases, with 7 bases between them. The CDR3 protein is CAIRQGNYGYTF. The CDR3 DNA reads TGTGCCATCAGGCAGGGAAACTATGGCTACACCTTC.

There are a few counts of this clone. The rearrangement joins TRBV29-1 to TRBJ2-5; 7 nucleotides align to TRBD1. The germline gives CDR1 SQVTM, CDR2 ANQGSEA. The CDR3 spans 15 residues. The trim removed 0 bases at V and 5 bases at J, leaving 9 bases unmatched. The CDR3 is CSVEDQDRESETQYF. CDR3 DNA sequence: TGCAGCGTTGAAGATCAAGACAGGGAGAGCGAGACCCAGTACTTC. The full variable domain, its missing parts supplied by reference TRBV29-1 and TRBJ2-5, is SAVISQKPSRDICQRGTSLTIQCQVDSQVTMMFWYRQQPGQSLTLIATANQGSEATYESGFVIDKFPISRPNLTFSTLTVSNMSPEDSSIYLCSVEDQDRESETQYFGPGTRLLVL.

V usage is TRBV5-1 and J usage is TRBJ2-7, with TRBD2 matching over 8 bases. After removal of 5 bases from V and 2 bases from J, the junction contained 3 bases not matched to a gene. Germline values: CDR1 SGHRS, CDR2 YFSETQ. This CDR3 has 13 residues. The CDR3 is CASRVAGTYEQYF. CDR3 in DNA: TGCGCCAGCAGGGTAGCGGGAACCTACGAGCAGTACTTC.

This rearrangement joins TRBV3-1 (or the pseudogene TRBV3-2) to TRBJ2-5, with TRBD2 matching over 12 bases. The CDR3 consists of 17 residues. Losses at the gene ends were 1 base for V and 3 bases for J; bases not matched to a gene: 6. Per the germline V gene, CDR1 is LGHDT and CDR2 is YNNKEL (reference sequence). CDR3 sequence reads: CASSQGTSGDTKETQYF. CDR3 coding DNA: TGTGCCAGCAGCCAAGGGACTAGCGGGGATACTAAAGAGACCCAGTACTTC.

This clone was seen repeatedly, ten times or more. This sequence joins TRBV19 and TRBJ1-1, with 7 positions matching TRBD1. V lost 3 bases to trimming and J lost 5 bases; unmatched junction nucleotides: 12. The CDR3 has 16 amino acids. Germline CDR1 LNHDA, CDR2 SQIVND (reference sequence). CDR3 coding DNA: TGTGCCAGTAGTATCCACCCCCCCCAGGGGGTGACTGAAGCTTTCTTT. This encodes CASSIHPPQGVTEAFF.

The chain has TRBV7-3 and TRBJ1-1; 8 bases map to TRBD1. The CDR3 runs to 15 residues. Germline CDR1 and CDR2: SGHTA and FQGTGA. J lost 1 base, V lost 5 bases, and 6 bases had no gene match. The CDR3 reads CASSKTGGGNTEAFF. CDR3 nucleotides: TGTGCCAGCAGCAAAACAGGGGGAGGGAACACTGAAGCTTTCTTT.

The chain is built from TRBV28 and TRBJ2-2; D ambiguous. The germline V gene encodes CDR1 MDHEN and CDR2 SYDVKM. The CDR3 extends over 14 amino acids. Trimming left V 6 bases short and J 1 base short, with 9 bases between. The CDR3 DNA follows: TGTGCCAGCAGCCAACGACAGAACACCGGGGAGCTGTTTTTT. Its protein is CASSQRQNTGELFF.

The chain joins TRBV30 to TRBJ2-2, with no clear D. Germline-derived CDR1 and CDR2 are GTSNPN and SVGIG (reference sequence). The V and J ends lost 2 bases and 2 bases respectively, with 6 bases between them. The CDR3 runs 13 residues. The CDR3 bases are TGTGCCTGGAGTTCTACTAACACCGGGGAGCTGTTTTTT. Protein: CAWSSTNTGELFF.

V and J are TRBV5-1 and TRBJ1-1; D possibly corresponds to TRBD1 (5 bases). The length of the CDR3 is 13 residues. Germline-derived CDR1 and CDR2 are SGHRS and YFSETQ. Trimming took off 4 bases at V and 2 bases at J, with 9 bases between the two ends. The CDR3 DNA reads TGCGCCAGCAGCAGGGGCTTTAACACTGAAGCTTTCTTT. Translated, it gives CASSRGFNTEAFF.

The V call is TRBV2, the J call TRBJ2-5, with D maybe TRBD1 (7 bases). Trimming removed 1 base at V and 7 bases at J, with 13 bases between. CDR1 is SNHLY, CDR2 FYNNEI, per germline. This CDR3 has 14 residues. The CDR3 is CASSEGRGLGTQYF. In DNA form, the CDR3 reads TGTGCCAGCAGTGAAGGGAGGGGGCTGGGGACCCAGTACTTC.

The chain recombines TRBV6-5 with TRBJ2-7; D gene ambiguous. The V end lost 0 bases, the J end lost 3 bases, and 12 bases lay between the germline ends. The CDR3 consists of 15 residues. In germline, CDR1 is MNHEY, CDR2 SVGAGI. The CDR3 DNA reads as TGTGCCAGCAGTTACTCTGGCAAACGCGGCTACGAGCAGTACTTC. This codes for CASSYSGKRGYEQYF.

This sequence joins TRBV5-1 and TRBJ1-6; 9 positions match TRBD1. CDR1 and CDR2 (germline): SGHRS, YFSETQ. The length of the CDR3 is 16 residues. V was clipped by 4 bases and J by 3 bases; unmatched bases: 5. The CDR3, as DNA: TGCGCCAGCAGCGAACTGGACAGGGGCTATAATTCACCCCTCCACTTT. Residues: CASSELDRGYNSPLHF.

The rearrangement links TRBV20-1 to TRBJ2-1, with D hard to call. Trimming took 3 bases from V and 1 from J, leaving 10 bases between them. The CDR3 covers 14 residues. Germline-derived CDR1 and CDR2 are DFQATT and SNEGSKA (reference sequence). The CDR3 here is CSASWAVSYNEQFF. The CDR3 DNA follows: TGCAGTGCTAGTTGGGCCGTATCCTACAATGAGCAGTTCTTC.

The chain employs TRBV4-3 and TRBJ1-3; 8 bases line up with TRBD1. After removal of 2 bases from V and 8 bases from J, the junction contained 17 bases not matched to a gene. Germline V gene sequence: CDR1 LGHNA, CDR2 YSLEER. This CDR3 comprises 18 residues. CDR3 in DNA: TGCGCCAGCAGCCAACAAGCCCTGCACACAGGGGGACGGGACACCATATATTTT. It codes for CASSQQALHTGGRDTIYF.

This sequence joins TRBV27 and TRBJ2-7; 7 nucleotides line up with TRBD2. The ends lost 0 bases at V and 6 bases at J; junction bases unmatched: 2. The CDR3 extends over 13 amino acids. From germline, CDR1 is MNHEY and CDR2 SMNVEV (reference sequence). The CDR3 DNA is TGTGCCAGCAGTTTATCTCGGGGGGTCGAGCAGTACTTC. It codes for CASSLSRGVEQYF.

The V and J genes are TRBV10-3 and TRBJ2-5, with D perhaps matching TRBD1 (5 bases). Germline V gives CDR1 ENHRY, CDR2 SYGVKD. The CDR3 is 17 residues long. Trimming removed 0 bases at V and 4 bases at J, with 18 bases between. CDR3 loop: CAISESRRQSSGETQYF. The CDR3 nucleotides are TGTGCCATCAGTGAGTCGCGAAGACAGTCTTCGGGAGAGACCCAGTACTTC.

The V gene is TRBV19, the J gene TRBJ2-7, with D perhaps matching TRBD1 (5 bases). CDR1 and CDR2 from the germline V gene are LNHDA and SQIVND (reference sequence). V lost 5 bases, J lost 0 bases, and 11 bases lay in between. The CDR3 length is 14 residues. CDR3 in DNA: TGTGCCAGTAGTGGGGCGGTACACTCCTACGAGCAGTACTTC. Its translation is CASSGAVHSYEQYF.

This sequence joins TRBV3-1 (or the pseudogene TRBV3-2) and TRBJ1-1, with D perhaps matching TRBD1 (5 bases). This CDR3 contains 14 residues. Per the germline V gene, CDR1 is LGHDT and CDR2 is YNNKEL (reference sequence). Trimming shortened V by 4 bases and J by 7 bases, and 16 bases separated the two germline ends. The CDR3 spells CASSPHQGRGEAFF. CDR3 bases: TGTGCCAGCAGCCCCCACCAGGGAAGGGGTGAAGCTTTCTTT.

The V call is TRBV18, the J call TRBJ2-3; TRBD2 matches 7 bases. Trimming cost V 6 bases and J 4 bases; bases outside gene matches: 7. The germline CDR1 and CDR2 sequences are KGHSH and LQKENI. CDR3 length equals 14 residues. CDR3 sequence reads: CASSPRLAADTQYF. As DNA, the CDR3 is TGTGCCAGCTCCCCCAGACTAGCCGCAGATACGCAGTATTTT.